The present TCR beta chain was sequenced within a study of T cell clonotyping in hematopoietic cell transplantation. Study-wide results and caveats: Graft donor and pretransplant recipient Inverse Simpson Index values predicted broader posttransplant TCR diversity. Without cell sorting, CD4 versus CD8 contributions remain unresolved. Few recipient clonotypes overlapped donors; over 95% were de novo at given depth.

For this clone: Its antigen is currently unknown.

Profiled with immunoSEQ multiplex PCR; TCRdb holds only in-frame clones, not every one. Of nearly 70,000 clones listed, 94% are singletons. CDR1 is MGHDK and CDR2 is SYGVNS in the germline V gene. The CDR3 sequence is 13 residues long. Trimming removed 6 bases from V and 5 bases from J, with 14 bases in between. Sequenced material: peripheral blood mononuclear cells. The receptor was isolated from a man aged 50-60 years in good health. Some clones in this sample may be carry-over from other donors' samples. V gene TRBV25-1 combines with J gene TRBJ2-7, with D tentatively TRBD1 (6 bases). CDR3 amino acids: CASRGQGPHEQYF. CDR3 nucleotides: TGTGCCAGCAGGGGGCAGGGGCCGCACGAGCAGTACTTC.